The clone carrying this T cell receptor (beta chain) was seen a handful of times. Its antigen is unknown. The sample comes from a study of CD8 T cells in ankylosing spondylitis. The CDR3 contains 11 residues. Trimming pared 0 bases from V and 6 bases from J, leaving 6 bases between. Germline V lookup: CDR1 DFQATT, CDR2 SNEGSKA (reference sequence). Quantitative barcoded 5'-RACE was used to prepare TCR beta libraries. Using its own MiXCR run on the 5' RACE reads, TCRdb lists one record per CDR3 protein. Seen here are approximately 130,000 distinct CDR3 sequences, approximately 9.7% observed once, and the top ten hold about 3.3%. Regarding the study as a whole: Clones linked to disease were reported to show significant enrichment in matched ankylosing spondylitis synovial fluid. Clones linked with disease were CD8+ and fairly uncommon in the peripheral blood.

Sequenced: blood, either unsorted or a sorted T cell fraction (not recorded which). The V gene is TRBV20-1, the J gene TRBJ2-7; D remains unclear. The sequence derives from a male donor with ankylosing spondylitis or in good health (not recorded which). The CDR3 region has the DNA TGCAGTGCTAGAGATCTGAGCGAGCAGTACTTC. Encoded protein: CSARDLSEQYF.